The clone carrying this T cell receptor (beta chain) was counted at least ten times. The antigen is not known. This specimen belongs to a study of response to subunit inactivated influenza vaccine. Findings and limits, study-wide: Only a handful of new T cells, the authors suggested, are recruited with each seasonal influenza vaccination.

TCRdb re-called the RT-PCR reads with MiXCR, one entry per CDR3 protein. The repertoire holds over 150,000 distinct CDR3 sequences, with roughly 8.7% as singletons. The CDR3 consists of 17 residues. V lost 5 bases, J lost 8 bases, and 9 bases stayed unmatched. CDR1 is SEHNR, CDR2 FQNEAQ, per germline (reference sequence). The receptor was isolated from a man aged 50 to 60 who received an inactivated influenza vaccine. The sample in question was non-naive T cells sorted from PBMCs, obtained on the day of vaccination. J is TRBJ2-1 and V is TRBV7-9, with 16 bases identical to TRBD2. The CDR3 here is CASSPGTSGRARHEQFF. The CDR3, as DNA: TGTGCCAGCAGCCCCGGGACTAGCGGGAGGGCCAGGCATGAGCAGTTCTTC.